This TCR beta chain came from a study of cytomegalovirus exposure and HLA in healthy donors. As for the study in general: The study's early data release held about 80 million unique TCRs from HLA-typed donors. Study conclusions and caveats: Solely CMV serostatus was available to characterize immune exposure. Earlier analysis looked at TCR beta V segments, and most were productive about 90% or about 30% of the time.

13 Jbeta primers and 60 Vbeta primers were used for the PCR. Sequencing was performed with immunoSEQ multiplex PCR; in TCRdb, only in-frame clones are kept and a portion is missing. Of 150,000 to 200,000 clones in the sample, around 77% are singletons; the top ten hold approximately 1.6%. The V gene lost 0 bases and the J gene lost 8 bases, with 13 bases spanning the gap. The germline V gene has CDR1 SEHNR and CDR2 FQNEAQ (reference sequence). The CDR3 is made up of 15 amino acids. As for this clone: Its antigen is as yet unknown.

The sequence was obtained from a woman aged 25 to 39 in good health and CMV-seronegative. Source material: PBMCs. V usage is TRBV7-9 and J usage is TRBJ1-4; maybe TRBD1 (5 bases). DNA of the CDR3: TGTGCCAGCAGCTTAGCAGGCAGGGTTGGCGAAAAACTGTTTTTT. As protein: CASSLAGRVGEKLFF.